These 28 T cell receptor beta chains were all obtained from the same sample, sequenced in a study of regulatory T cells in long-lasting Graves disease. TCR beta libraries were built with iRepertoire HTBI primers and Arm-PCR of CDR3 regions. From the multiplex PCR reads, TCRdb called clonotypes with MiXCR, one entry per CDR3 protein. Of around 250,000 distinct CDR3 sequences in the sample, 20% to 25% were seen once. The time point: newly diagnosed GD, antithyroid drugs for less than 3 months. From RNA extracted from PBMCs, the TCR library was made. The sample was peripheral blood mononuclear cells (PBMCs), taken at new diagnosis, from a patient treated with antithyroid drugs. These receptors all come from a female donor with Graves disease.

This clonotype was seen ten or more times. The chain recombines TRBV24-1 with TRBJ2-5, with TRBD1 matching over 7 bases. Germline CDR1 is KGHDR and CDR2 is SFDVKD. With 4 bases clipped from V and 5 bases from J, the junction kept 9 bases outside the gene matches. The CDR3 is 15 amino acids. The CDR3 here is CATSDPGTARETQYF. As DNA, the CDR3 is TGTGCCACCAGTGACCCTGGGACAGCACGGGAGACCCAGTACTTC.

To note about this clonotype: A single base separates this from a much larger clone, so it may be a read error. The V call is TRBV7-6, the J call TRBJ1-2; TRBD1 agrees at 10 bases. Germline V lookup: CDR1 SGHVS, CDR2 FNYEAQ. With 4 bases clipped from V and 7 bases from J, the junction kept 6 bases outside the gene matches. This CDR3 comprises 14 residues. The CDR3 DNA reads as TGTGCCAGCAGCTCGGGACAGGGGTGGGGTGGCTACACCTTC. Amino acid sequence: CASSSGQGWGGYTF.

Comment on this clonotype: A much more abundant neighbour one base away suggests this may be a read error. This chain uses TRBV7-9 with TRBJ2-7, with D unresolved. CDR1 and CDR2 from the germline V gene are SEHNR and FQNEAQ (reference sequence). Trimming removed 5 bases from V and 6 bases from J, with 14 bases in between. This CDR3 has 13 residues. The CDR3 is CASSTRNPCEQYF. CDR3 in DNA: TGTGCCAGCAGCACCCGGAACCCCTGCGAGCAGTACTTC. Supplemented by reference TRBV7-9 and TRBJ2-7, the full variable domain reads DTGVSQNPRHKITKRGQNVTFRCDPISEHNRLYWYRQTLGQGPEFLTYFQNEAQLEKSRLLSDRFSAERPKGSFSTLEIQRTEQGDSAMYLCASSTRNPCEQYFGPGTRLTVT.

The CDR3 sequence is CSALAQGLTGVKDEQYF. The CDR3 DNA is TGCAGTGCCCTTGCGCAGGGACTAACGGGAGTGAAGGACGAGCAGTACTTC. This chain uses TRBV20-1 with TRBJ2-7; TRBD2 aligns across 7 bases. The length of the CDR3 is 17 residues. The V gene's germline CDR1 is DFQATT and CDR2 SNEGSKA (reference sequence). V was clipped by 6 bases and J by 5 bases; unmatched bases: 22.

The table lists this clonotype with many counts. The gene calls are TRBV9 and TRBJ2-7; TRBD1 aligns across 9 bases. Germline trimming cut 3 bases from V and 5 bases from J; bases unmatched to any gene: 6. Germline-derived CDR1 and CDR2 are SGDLS and YYNGEE. The CDR3 length is 14 residues. Here the CDR3 reads CASSASGQGDEQYF. The CDR3 DNA is TGTGCCAGCAGCGCCTCGGGACAGGGAGACGAGCAGTACTTC.

On this clonotype: This likely came from a read error, as a far larger clone is one base away. The J gene is TRBJ2-3, the V gene TRBV7-2, with TRBD1 matching 8 bases. Germline lookup yields CDR1 SGHTA and CDR2 FQGNSA. The CDR3 has 14 amino acids. This CDR3 reads CVSSPDRGTDTQYF. The CDR3, as DNA: TGTGTCAGCAGCCCGGACAGGGGCACAGATACGCAGTATTTT.

In this sample, this clonotype turned up many times. The V call is TRBV6-1, the J call TRBJ1-5; tentative D call: TRBD1 (5 bases). The V end was cut by 1 base, the J end by 5 bases, with 9 bases between. The CDR3 sequence is 14 residues long. The germline gives CDR1 MNHNS, CDR2 SASEGT. The CDR3 coding sequence is TGTGCCAGCAGTGAAGGTGGGGGAGATCAGCCCCAGCATTTT. This sequence encodes CASSEGGGDQPQHF.

This chain links TRBV13 with TRBJ2-6; D not resolved. V lost 5 bases to trimming and J lost 2 bases, with 7 bases between them. The CDR3 length is 14 residues. Germline lookup yields CDR1 PRHDT and CDR2 FYEKMQ (reference sequence). The CDR3 DNA is TGTGCCAGCAGCCGACTGACTGGGGCCAACGTCCTGACTTTC. It specifies CASSRLTGANVLTF.

This chain joins TRBV29-1 and TRBJ1-3; D not resolved. There are 13 residues in the CDR3. The germline CDR1 and CDR2 sequences are SQVTM and ANQGSEA. The V end lost 4 bases, the J end lost 1 base, and 8 bases lay between the germline ends. In nucleotides, the CDR3 is TGCAGCGTTGGAGAAGTATCTGGAAACACCATATATTTT. It encodes CSVGEVSGNTIYF.

This clonotype was seen a few times. V is TRBV5-1 and J is TRBJ2-6, with a weak D call TRBD1 (5 bases). The CDR3 loop spans 15 amino acids. V was clipped by 7 bases and J by 0 bases, with 11 bases between them. CDR1 SGHRS and CDR2 YFSETQ come from the germline V gene. The CDR3 reads CASRSGISGANVLTF. The CDR3 DNA sequence: TGCGCCAGCCGCTCAGGGATCTCTGGGGCCAACGTCCTGACTTTC.

This clonotype was seen ten or more times. The genes are TRBV29-1 and TRBJ1-2; D perhaps matches TRBD1 (5 bases). The CDR3 is 14 amino acids. V was cut by 5 bases and J by 8 bases, with 21 bases left in between. Germline CDR1 SQVTM, CDR2 ANQGSEA. CDR3 sequence (DNA): TGCAGCGTTCTGGCAGGGTGGGATTTTGGAGGCTACACCTTC. It encodes CSVLAGWDFGGYTF.

This clonotype was recorded many times. The chain recombines TRBV11-3 with TRBJ1-3; 8 bases agree with TRBD1. The CDR3 is 16 amino acids. J gave up 0 bases and V 5 bases, and 6 bases lay outside the gene matches. Germline values: CDR1 SGHNT, CDR2 YENEEA. CDR3 loop: CASSRSDRGSGNTIYF. The CDR3 bases are TGTGCCAGCAGCCGGAGCGACAGGGGCTCTGGAAACACCATATATTTT.

The sample holds many counts of this clonotype. The genes are TRBV20-1 and TRBJ2-3; TRBD2 aligns across 9 bases. CDR1 is DFQATT and CDR2 is SNEGSKA in the germline V gene (reference sequence). This CDR3 region has 17 residues. Trimming removed 5 bases from V and 2 bases from J; junction bases left unmatched: 14. The CDR3 is CSASYLAGEYFTDTQYF. The CDR3 bases are TGCAGTGCTTCGTACTTAGCGGGGGAGTACTTCACAGATACGCAGTATTTT.

This chain uses TRBV7-9 with TRBJ2-5; 13 nucleotides align to TRBD2. With 8 bases clipped from V and 4 bases from J, the junction kept 4 bases outside the gene matches. The CDR3 has 14 residues. Germline assignment: CDR1 SEHNR and CDR2 FQNEAQ (reference sequence). The CDR3 here is CASGLAGEGETQYF. The CDR3 DNA reads as TGTGCCAGCGGACTAGCGGGAGAGGGAGAGACCCAGTACTTC.

The chain is built from TRBV15 and TRBJ2-1; the match to TRBD2 covers 11 bases. Per germline, CDR1 LNHNV and CDR2 YYDKDF (reference sequence). Germline trimming cut 0 bases from V and 9 bases from J; bases unmatched to any gene: 1. The CDR3 has 14 amino acids. This chain's CDR3 is CATSREGTSGEQFF. The CDR3 DNA is TGTGCCACCAGCAGAGAAGGGACTAGCGGTGAGCAGTTCTTC.

DNA for the CDR3: TGTGCCAGCAGCTTCATCGGCGCGGGAGATTCACCCCTCCACTTT. Protein: CASSFIGAGDSPLHF. J is TRBJ1-6 and V is TRBV11-2; D is undetermined. The CDR3 totals 15 residues. The germline V and J ends were trimmed by 3 bases and 8 bases, with 14 bases remaining between them. CDR1 is SGHAT and CDR2 is FQNNGV in the germline V gene.

This clonotype occurred many times. This chain connects TRBV5-1 to TRBJ2-1; 7 bases fit TRBD1. CDR3 length equals 13 residues. V was clipped by 4 bases and J by 6 bases; unmatched bases: 4. CDR1 SGHRS and CDR2 YFSETQ come from the germline V gene. The CDR3 loop reads CASSKGQSNEQFF. DNA for the CDR3: TGCGCCAGCAGCAAGGGACAGAGCAATGAGCAGTTCTTC.

This clonotype has at least ten counts. The chain employs TRBV12-3 or TRBV12-4 and TRBJ2-2; D perhaps matches TRBD1 (6 bases). The CDR3 has 14 amino acids. Trimming cost V 5 bases and J 5 bases, with 12 bases left between them. The CDR3: CASSTDRSTGELFF. The CDR3 coding sequence is TGTGCCAGCAGTACCGACAGGTCTACCGGGGAGCTGTTTTTT.

There are many counts of this clonotype. CDR3 in DNA: TGTGCCAGCAGCCTAACAGCTATTTTAGGTAATTCACCCCTCCACTTT. It yields the protein CASSLTAILGNSPLHF. The V and J genes are TRBV9 and TRBJ1-6; D gene uncertain. Germline lookup yields CDR1 SGDLS and CDR2 YYNGEE. The CDR3 has 16 amino acids. V shed 4 bases and J shed 6 bases, with 17 bases lying between them.

This sequence joins TRBV5-6 and TRBJ2-5; TRBD1 or TRBD2 may be the D gene (5 bases each). CDR1 SGHDT and CDR2 YYEEEE come from the germline V gene. Deletions cut 9 bases from V and 3 bases from J, with 15 bases between. The CDR3 covers 13 residues. The CDR3 reads CATTLGVKETQYF. DNA for the CDR3: TGTGCCACCACGTTGGGGGTAAAAGAGACCCAGTACTTC.

The chain links TRBV27 to TRBJ2-4; D might be TRBD1 or TRBD2, each matching 6 bases. This CDR3 has 14 residues. CDR1 MNHEY and CDR2 SMNVEV come from the germline V gene (reference sequence). The V and J ends lost 6 bases and 8 bases respectively, with 17 bases between them. CDR3 amino acids: CASREGDRSYIQYF. The CDR3 nucleotides are TGTGCCAGCAGGGAGGGTGACAGGTCCTACATTCAGTACTTC.

The sample holds a few counts of this clonotype. V is TRBV4-1 and J is TRBJ1-2, with D unclear. V lost 4 bases to trimming and J lost 4 bases, with 19 bases between them. CDR1 is MGHRA and CDR2 is YSYEKL in the germline V gene. The length of the CDR3 is 16 residues. CDR3 amino acids: CASSPLFAPSGYGYTF. The CDR3 DNA follows: TGCGCCAGCAGCCCCCTATTCGCACCTTCAGGCTATGGCTACACCTTC.

This clonotype was seen repeatedly, ten times or more. V and J are TRBV6-2 or TRBV6-3 and TRBJ2-3; possibly TRBD1 for D (6 bases). CDR3 length equals 14 residues. V shed 10 bases and J shed 2 bases, with 16 bases lying between them. In germline, CDR1 is MNHEY, CDR2 SVGEGT. Here the CDR3 reads CATDNRVPTDTQYF. CDR3 DNA: TGTGCCACCGATAACAGGGTCCCCACAGATACGCAGTATTTT.

Ten or more counts support this clonotype. The rearrangement links TRBV6-2 or TRBV6-3 to TRBJ2-1; TRBD2 aligns across 7 bases. The germline V gene has CDR1 MNHEY and CDR2 SVGEGT. The CDR3 covers 15 residues. The V segment lost 5 bases and the J segment 10 bases; nucleotides outside the gene matches: 14. The CDR3, as DNA: TGTGCCAGCAGTGAACACGGGACTACAACCGCGGAGCAGTTCTTC. It translates to CASSEHGTTTAEQFF.

This clonotype has a count of ten or more. The V and J genes are TRBV20-1 and TRBJ2-7; tentatively, D is TRBD2 (7 bases). Germline lookup yields CDR1 DFQATT and CDR2 SNEGSKA (reference sequence). The CDR3 consists of 13 residues. V gave up 3 bases and J gave up 4 bases, with 13 bases separating them. The CDR3 protein is CSASAGGPYEQYF. DNA of the CDR3: TGCAGTGCTAGTGCCGGGGGGCCTTACGAGCAGTACTTC.

This clonotype was observed a handful of times. The chain employs TRBV7-9 and TRBJ2-7; 8 bases line up with TRBD2. Germline V gene sequence: CDR1 SEHNR, CDR2 FQNEAQ (reference sequence). The CDR3 totals 14 residues. The V and J ends lost 5 bases and 1 base, in that order; junction bases with no gene match: 4. CDR3: CASSRGGDSYEQYF. The CDR3 DNA follows: TGTGCCAGCAGCCGGGGGGGGGATTCCTACGAGCAGTACTTC. Filled out from reference TRBV7-9 and TRBJ2-7, the complete variable domain reads DTGVSQNPRHKITKRGQNVTFRCDPISEHNRLYWYRQTLGQGPEFLTYFQNEAQLEKSRLLSDRFSAERPKGSFSTLEIQRTEQGDSAMYLCASSRGGDSYEQYFGPGTRLTVT.

This sequence joins TRBV12-5 and TRBJ2-7; 7 nucleotides line up with TRBD1. From germline, CDR1 is LGHNT and CDR2 FRNRAP. Unmatched junction bases numbered 9, after V lost 2 bases and J lost 2 bases. The CDR3 spans 16 residues. CDR3 sequence: CASGLPPGTATYEQYF. The CDR3 DNA reads TGTGCTAGTGGTTTGCCACCCGGGACAGCCACCTACGAGCAGTACTTC.

This clonotype has at least ten counts. This chain links TRBV2 with TRBJ1-1; maybe TRBD1 (5 bases). The CDR3 sequence is 13 residues long. Germline V gene data show CDR1 as SNHLY and CDR2 as FYNNEI. V was shortened by 5 bases and J by 5 bases, with 12 bases between the two germline ends. In DNA form, the CDR3 reads TGTGCCAGCAGTTCGGGGGAAGGAACTGAAGCTTTCTTT. As protein: CASSSGEGTEAFF.